These 25 T cell receptor beta chains were sequenced from one sample in a study of PD-1 blockade in classical Hodgkin lymphoma. No patient escaped relapse after autologous stem cell transplantation, and brentuximab vedotin exposure varied. Profiled with immunoSEQ multiplex PCR; TCRdb holds only in-frame clones, not every one. The sample lists 25,000 or so clones; 71% were seen once. This specimen consisted of peripheral blood mononuclear cells (PBMCs), obtained at baseline. The receptors here all came from a human donor with classical Hodgkin lymphoma.

V usage is TRBV11-2 and J usage is TRBJ1-5; D is uncertain. The V and J ends lost 0 bases and 7 bases respectively, with 16 bases between them. The CDR3 is 16 amino acids. Germline lookup yields CDR1 SGHAT and CDR2 FQNNGV. The CDR3 region is CASSLDHNRVGQPQHF. The CDR3 DNA is TGTGCCAGCAGCTTAGATCATAACCGGGTAGGGCAGCCCCAGCATTTT. Full variable domain (missing parts from reference TRBV11-2 and TRBJ1-5): EAGVAQSPRYKIIEKRQSVAFWCNPISGHATLYWYQQILGQGPKLLIQFQNNGVVDDSQLPKDRFSAERLKGVDSTLKIQPAKLEDSAVYLCASSLDHNRVGQPQHFGDGTRLSIL.

V is TRBV25-1 and J is TRBJ1-5, with 8 bases that match TRBD1. V gave up 10 bases and J gave up 4 bases; unmatched junction bases: 15. The CDR3 is made up of 16 amino acids. Germline loops: CDR1 MGHDK, CDR2 SYGVNS. In DNA, the CDR3 is TGTGCCACCCAAACCTTGGACAGGGCCCTTAATCAGCCCCAGCATTTT. Encoded protein: CATQTLDRALNQPQHF.

The V and J genes are TRBV18 and TRBJ2-4; perhaps TRBD1 as D (6 bases). Trimming removed 3 bases from V and 7 bases from J, with 10 bases in between. The CDR3 covers 13 residues. The germline V gene has CDR1 KGHSH and CDR2 LQKENI. This chain's CDR3 is CASSPGQGNIQYF. CDR3 in DNA: TGTGCCAGCTCACCGGGACAAGGGAACATTCAGTACTTC. The variable domain in full, completed from reference TRBV18 and TRBJ2-4, reads NAGVMQNPRHLVRRRGQEARLRCSPMKGHSHVYWYRQLPEEGLKFMVYLQKENIIDESGMPKERFSAEFPKEGPSILRIQQVVRGDSAAYFCASSPGQGNIQYFGAGTRLSVL.

V is TRBV6-1 and J is TRBJ2-7; 7 bases fit TRBD1. V trimming: 2 bases; J trimming: 3 bases; junction bases outside the gene matches: 7. From germline, CDR1 is MNHNS and CDR2 SASEGT. There are 15 residues in the CDR3. In DNA, the CDR3 is TGTGCCAGCAGTGAATGGCAGGGGGTTTACTACGAGCAGTACTTC. It codes for CASSEWQGVYYEQYF.

The rearrangement joins TRBV7-9 to TRBJ1-5; D is uncertain. The ends were cut back, 4 bases at V and 4 bases at J, with 17 bases in the middle. This CDR3 spans 16 amino acids. Germline-derived CDR1 and CDR2 are SEHNR and FQNEAQ (reference sequence). The CDR3 DNA sequence: TGTGCCAGCAGCTCGTCTTCGGCCCCGGGGAATCAGCCCCAGCATTTT. It is translated as CASSSSSAPGNQPQHF.

J is TRBJ2-1 and V is TRBV6-5; D is tentatively TRBD1 or TRBD2 (5 bases each). This CDR3 spans 15 amino acids. The V end was cut by 5 bases, the J end by 4 bases, with 15 bases between. Germline CDR1 is MNHEY and CDR2 is SVGAGI. In nucleotides, the CDR3 is TGTGCCAGCAGTCCAACTCAGGGACCTTACAATGAGCAGTTCTTC. It specifies CASSPTQGPYNEQFF.

The CDR3 reads CAWSVLGLGEQFF. The CDR3 coding sequence is TGTGCCTGGAGTGTATTGGGTCTGGGTGAGCAGTTCTTC. V and J are TRBV30 and TRBJ2-1; D unclear. Germline CDR1 reads GTSNPN; CDR2 reads SVGIG (reference sequence). This CDR3 has 13 amino acids. V dropped 0 bases and J dropped 9 bases, with 12 bases sitting between them.

The chain employs TRBV5-1 and TRBJ2-2, with D possibly being TRBD2 (7 bases). With 6 bases removed from V and 6 bases from J, the gap between germline ends came to 18 bases. Germline V lookup: CDR1 SGHRS, CDR2 YFSETQ. The CDR3 loop spans 15 amino acids. The CDR3 DNA sequence: TGCGCCAGCACCGGGGGGCGGGGGAAGGCCGGGGAGCTGTTTTTT. Its protein is CASTGGRGKAGELFF.

This clone has just one count. The chain carries TRBV6-5 and TRBJ1-1, with D tentatively TRBD1 (6 bases). The germline V gene encodes CDR1 MNHEY and CDR2 SVGAGI. This CDR3 is built from 13 residues. V was pared by 6 bases and J by 4 bases, with 12 bases between. CDR3 residues: CASRGDRSTEAFF. CDR3 bases: TGTGCCAGCAGGGGAGACAGGAGCACTGAAGCTTTCTTT.

The chain joins TRBV29-1 to TRBJ2-2; the match to TRBD1 covers 8 bases. V trimming: 6 bases; J trimming: 2 bases; junction bases outside the gene matches: 5. The CDR3 consists of 14 residues. Germline V gene data show CDR1 as SQVTM and CDR2 as ANQGSEA. The CDR3 sequence is CSVGTGTNTGELFF. DNA of the CDR3: TGCAGCGTAGGGACAGGAACCAACACCGGGGAGCTGTTTTTT.

The chain recombines TRBV4-2 with TRBJ1-5; unclear D gene. The V gene's germline CDR1 is LGHNA and CDR2 YNFKEQ. V was shortened by 0 bases and J by 9 bases, with 9 bases between the two germline ends. The CDR3 has 13 amino acids. CDR3 residues: CASSQDRPRPQHF. Here the CDR3 DNA reads TGTGCCAGCAGCCAAGACAGACCGAGGCCCCAGCATTTT.

The rearrangement links TRBV18 to TRBJ1-4; D gene ambiguous. Germline CDR1 is KGHSH and CDR2 is LQKENI. With 2 bases removed from V and 4 bases from J, the gap between germline ends came to 8 bases. The CDR3 runs to 14 residues. CDR3 residues: CASSPMENNEKLFF. The CDR3 nucleotides are TGTGCCAGCTCACCAATGGAGAATAATGAAAAACTGTTTTTT.

The V call is TRBV10-3, the J call TRBJ2-1; the match to TRBD2 covers 7 bases. V was pared by 0 bases and J by 0 bases, with 2 bases of the junction left unmatched. CDR1 and CDR2 (germline): ENHRY, SYGVKD. This CDR3 is 16 amino acids long. CDR3 region: CAISESLATSYNEQFF. The CDR3, as DNA: TGTGCCATCAGTGAGTCACTAGCGACCTCCTACAATGAGCAGTTCTTC.

V is TRBV7-3 and J is TRBJ2-3; 7 nucleotides agree with TRBD2. CDR3 size: 15 residues. Germline lookup yields CDR1 SGHTA and CDR2 FQGTGA. The V and J ends lost 5 bases and 2 bases, in that order; junction bases with no gene match: 7. The CDR3 here is CASSPSGAFTDTQYF. The CDR3, as DNA: TGTGCCAGCAGCCCTAGCGGAGCGTTCACAGATACGCAGTATTTT.

V and J are TRBV6-8 and TRBJ1-1; D not certain. This CDR3 has 16 residues. Trimming removed 5 bases from V and 0 bases from J, with 16 bases in between. The germline V gene encodes CDR1 MNHGY and CDR2 SAAAGT. CDR3: CASSPLRLGVNTEAFF. CDR3 in DNA: TGTGCCAGCAGTCCCCTTCGGCTCGGGGTGAACACTGAAGCTTTCTTT.

The chain has TRBV28 and TRBJ1-2; no clear D gene. The germline CDR1 and CDR2 sequences are MDHEN and SYDVKM. The V end lost 7 bases, the J end lost 5 bases, and 14 bases lay between the germline ends. This CDR3 has 13 amino acids. The CDR3 DNA reads as TGTGCCAGCACCAAAGGTGGTTTATATGGCTACACCTTC. Protein sequence: CASTKGGLYGYTF.

This chain uses TRBV7-8 with TRBJ2-3; D may be TRBD2 (5 bases). Germline values: CDR1 SGHVS, CDR2 FQNEAQ. The CDR3 loop spans 16 amino acids. The V and J ends lost 5 bases and 1 base respectively, with 16 bases between them. CDR3 sequence: CASSPRASPGTDTQYF. The DNA of the CDR3 is TGTGCCAGCAGCCCGAGGGCCAGTCCAGGCACAGATACGCAGTATTTT.

The chain recombines TRBV6-6 with TRBJ1-1; tentatively, D is TRBD1 (6 bases). V was cut by 0 bases and J by 8 bases, with 7 bases left in between. This CDR3 region has 12 residues. Per the germline V gene, CDR1 is MNHNY and CDR2 is SVGAGI (reference sequence). The CDR3 sequence is CASSYSRGEAFF. The CDR3 DNA follows: TGTGCCAGCAGTTACTCGAGGGGGGAAGCTTTCTTT.

The V gene is TRBV11-2, the J gene TRBJ1-4; the match to TRBD1 covers 9 bases. Germline V lookup: CDR1 SGHAT, CDR2 FQNNGV. The CDR3 contains 17 residues. Germline trimming cut 5 bases from V and 8 bases from J; bases unmatched to any gene: 15. CDR3 in amino acids: CASSLQTGTGWGEKLFF. The CDR3 nucleotides are TGTGCCAGCAGCCTACAAACCGGGACAGGGTGGGGCGAAAAACTGTTTTTT.

The rearrangement uses TRBV27 and TRBJ1-4, with D unclear. The CDR3 runs 17 residues. Trimming stripped 0 bases from V and 4 bases from J, with 15 bases between. Germline loops: CDR1 MNHEY, CDR2 SMNVEV (reference sequence). In nucleotides, the CDR3 is TGTGCCAGCAGTTTATCGCCGTTCAACGGCCTTAATGAAAAACTGTTTTTT. It is translated as CASSLSPFNGLNEKLFF.

The chain recombines TRBV7-9 with TRBJ1-3; possible D gene TRBD1, 6 bases. The CDR3 has 15 residues. The germline gives CDR1 SEHNR, CDR2 FQNEAQ (reference sequence). Trimming removed 0 bases at V and 5 bases at J, with 11 bases between. CDR3 sequence reads: CASSLALGGRNTIYF. DNA for the CDR3: TGTGCCAGCAGCTTAGCGCTAGGGGGTCGAAACACCATATATTTT.

The chain links TRBV5-5 to TRBJ1-2; D uncertain. The germline V gene encodes CDR1 SGHKS and CDR2 YYEKEE (reference sequence). The V gene lost 0 bases and the J gene lost 4 bases, with 7 bases spanning the gap. This CDR3 spans 13 amino acids. CDR3 residues: CASSLGQTYGYTF. CDR3 sequence (DNA): TGTGCCAGCAGCTTGGGCCAGACCTATGGCTACACCTTC.

The chain combines TRBV4-1 with TRBJ2-3, with TRBD1 identical over 7 bases. Per the germline V gene, CDR1 is MGHRA and CDR2 is YSYEKL. Trimming took 0 bases from V and 5 from J; bases not matched to a gene: 11. The length of the CDR3 is 17 residues. The CDR3 protein is CASSQDGTASFGDTQYF. The CDR3 DNA is TGCGCCAGCAGCCAAGACGGGACAGCCTCCTTTGGAGATACGCAGTATTTT.

The chain recombines TRBV7-3 with TRBJ2-1; 7 bases line up with TRBD2. The CDR3 is made up of 16 amino acids. From germline, CDR1 is SGHTA and CDR2 FQGTGA. With V trimmed by 0 bases and J by 0 bases, 2 bases remained unmatched. This CDR3 reads CASSLTGGSSYNEQFF. CDR3 nucleotides: TGTGCCAGCAGCTTAACGGGCGGGAGCTCCTACAATGAGCAGTTCTTC.

By share of the sample, this clone is medium-sized. The CDR3 DNA sequence: TGTGCCAGCAGTTATCTGGCAGGGTGGAAAGCTTTCTTT. Protein product: CASSYLAGWKAFF. V gene TRBV6-5 combines with J gene TRBJ1-1, with D tentatively TRBD1 (5 bases). With 3 bases removed from V and 9 bases from J, the gap between germline ends came to 14 bases. The CDR3 consists of 13 residues. In germline, CDR1 is MNHEY, CDR2 SVGAGI.